This is a list of T cell receptor beta chains from one sample in a study of blood T cell repertoires in COVID-19. Method: immunoSEQ multiplex PCR; TCRdb's copy keeps in-frame clones and lacks some. This table has about 130,000 clones, around 81% appearing once. What was sequenced was peripheral blood. These receptor sequences come from a young man with COVID-19, enrolled during active disease. The CDR3 runs from the conserved cysteine through the conserved F or W. D genes are given only for firm matches. A clone size is listed for some rows: how often the clone was seen (once, few, many), or a class if it is expanded.

size	D	V	J	DNA	CDR3
once	TRBD1	TRBV27	TRBJ2-7	TGTGCCAGCAGTTCTCTCTCGACAGGGGGCGGACTCTACGAGCAGTACTTC	CASSSLSTGGGLYEQYF
NA	NA	TRBV5-8	TRBJ1-2	TGTGCCAGCAGCTTGGGCTACAGGGAGAACTATGGCTACACCTTC	CASSLGYRENYGYTF
NA	TRBD2	TRBV19	TRBJ2-4	TGTGCCAGTAGTATAGATGGGAGGGTGGCCAAAAACATTCAGTACTTC	CASSIDGRVAKNIQYF
NA	NA	TRBV5-1	TRBJ1-1	TGCGCCAGCAGCTTAGAGGTGAACACTGAAGCTTTCTTT	CASSLEVNTEAFF
NA	NA	TRBV3-1/TRBV3-2	TRBJ2-7	TGTGCCAGCAGCCAATACTCGGACAAATTCTACGAGCAGTACTTC	CASSQYSDKFYEQYF
NA	TRBD2	TRBV11-3	TRBJ2-1	TGTGCCAGCAGCTTCTTACTAGCGGGAGGGTTCAATGAGCAGTTCTTC	CASSFLLAGGFNEQFF
NA	NA	TRBV5-6	TRBJ2-3	TGTGCCAGCAGCTTGGGCGGGCAGACTAGCACAGATACGCAGTATTTT	CASSLGGQTSTDTQYF
NA	TRBD1	TRBV5-6	TRBJ2-4	TGTGCCAGCAGCGCGCCGCACAGGGGTGACATTCAGTACTTC	CASSAPHRGDIQYF
NA	NA	TRBV28	TRBJ1-2	TGTGCCAGCGCTAGGGGCAGGGGCTATCTGCTAACGGGCTACACCTTC	CASARGRGYLLTGYTF
once	TRBD1	TRBV7-2	TRBJ2-7	TGTGCCAGCAGTACTCCAGGGCATTCTCAGGGGGAGTACTTC	CASSTPGHSQGEYF
NA	TRBD2	TRBV27	TRBJ2-1	TGTGCCAGCAGCCCGGGACTAGCGGACTATCATACCTACAATGAGCAGTTCTTC	CASSPGLADYHTYNEQFF
NA	TRBD1	TRBV6-5	TRBJ1-2	TGTGCCAGCAGCCCGACAGGGGGAGATGGCTACACCTTC	CASSPTGGDGYTF
NA	TRBD1	TRBV27	TRBJ2-7	TGTGCCAGCAGTTTTTTCCCGGACAGGGCCGAGCAGTACTTC	CASSFFPDRAEQYF
NA	NA	TRBV7-3	TRBJ2-3	TGTGCCAGCAGCCTTATGGCAGGTGTCACAGATACGCAGTATTTT	CASSLMAGVTDTQYF
NA	NA	TRBV18	TRBJ1-5	TGTGCCAGCTCACCGCAACCAGGGCGCAATCAGCCCCAGCATTTT	CASSPQPGRNQPQHF
NA	NA	TRBV19	TRBJ1-2	TGTGCCAGTAGTATTCCGGGACTTAACTATGGCTACACCTTC	CASSIPGLNYGYTF
NA	TRBD1	TRBV11-2	TRBJ2-4	TGTGCCAGCAGCTCCGGGACAGGGGGCGCCGCCATTCAGTACTTC	CASSSGTGGAAIQYF
NA	TRBD2	TRBV27	TRBJ2-3	TGTGCCAGCGCAGCGGGGACCCTCTGGGATACGCAGTATTTT	CASAAGTLWDTQYF
NA	NA	TRBV7-2	TRBJ1-2	TGTGCCAGCAGCTTAATACGGTTCATCTATGGCTACACCTTC	CASSLIRFIYGYTF
NA	NA	TRBV3-1/TRBV3-2	TRBJ1-1	TGTGCCAGCAGCCAAGAAGGGGCAGGGGAAGCTTTCTTT	CASSQEGAGEAFF
once	NA	TRBV5-6	TRBJ2-3	TGTGCCAGCAGCTTAATCTCACGACAGATAGATACGCAGTATTTT	CASSLISRQIDTQYF
few	TRBD1	TRBV30	TRBJ2-7	TGTGCCGGTGGACAGGGGTACGAGCAGTACTTC	CAGGQGYEQYF
NA	TRBD2	TRBV7-9	TRBJ2-3	TGTGCCAGCAGACCGACTAGCGGAAGGACTAGCACAGATACGCAGTATTTT	CASRPTSGRTSTDTQYF
few	TRBD2	TRBV10-3	TRBJ2-2	TGTGCCATCAGTGCAAGCGGGAGCGATATCGGGGAGCTGTTTTTT	CAISASGSDIGELFF
few	NA	TRBV28	TRBJ1-2	TGTGCCAGCAGCCTTGGACAGTCCTTAAACTATGGCTACACCTTC	CASSLGQSLNYGYTF
NA	TRBD2	TRBV28	TRBJ2-5	TGTGCCAGCAGTTTAGGGAGGGTCCAAGAGACCCAGTACTTC	CASSLGRVQETQYF
once	TRBD1	TRBV5-6	TRBJ1-1	TGTGCCAGCAGCTTGGCCGCGGCAGGGGGCACTGAAGCTTTCTTT	CASSLAAAGGTEAFF
NA	TRBD2	TRBV9	TRBJ2-1	TGTGCCAGCAGCTCTCGGACTAGCGGGATTAAAAATGAGCAGTTCTTC	CASSSRTSGIKNEQFF
NA	TRBD2	TRBV10-3	TRBJ2-2	TGTGCCATCACCGGGGGGACTAGCGGGGCCGGAGGGACCGGGGAGCTGTTTTTT	CAITGGTSGAGGTGELFF
NA	NA	TRBV5-1	TRBJ1-2	TGCGCCAGCAGCCCTCTCGGGCAGGGAACGGCCCCTGATGGCTACACCTTC	CASSPLGQGTAPDGYTF